Listed here are 2 T cell receptor beta chains from one sample, sequenced in a study of spatial heterogeneity in lung cancer. Time point denoted: blood at routine non-recurrence follow-up after resection. TCRdb called the 5' RACE reads again in MiXCR, with one record for every CDR3 protein. The table shows under 25,000 distinct CDR3 sequences, with more than 8.5% occurring only once. The sequencing used PBMCs, collected at follow-up. The receptor source for this set is a female donor with early-stage non-small cell lung cancer.

This clonotype was seen many times. J is TRBJ1-2 and V is TRBV6-2 or TRBV6-3, with TRBD1 matching 7 bases. Germline V gene sequence: CDR1 MNHEY, CDR2 SVGEGT. Trimming removed 6 bases from V and 2 bases from J; junction bases left unmatched: 12. This CDR3 is built from 16 residues. The CDR3 DNA follows: TGTGCCAGCAGCCGAAACCGACAGGGAAAGAACTATGGCTACACCTTC. Translating it yields CASSRNRQGKNYGYTF.

This clonotype was seen ten or more times. V gene TRBV20-1 combines with J gene TRBJ1-4; D remains ambiguous. Looked up from germline, CDR1 is DFQATT and CDR2 is SNEGSKA (reference sequence). The CDR3 has 11 amino acids. With 6 bases removed from V and 7 bases from J, the gap between germline ends came to 9 bases. CDR3 nucleotide sequence: TGCAGTGCCATCTTTGGTGAAAAACTGTTTTTT. Translating it yields CSAIFGEKLFF.